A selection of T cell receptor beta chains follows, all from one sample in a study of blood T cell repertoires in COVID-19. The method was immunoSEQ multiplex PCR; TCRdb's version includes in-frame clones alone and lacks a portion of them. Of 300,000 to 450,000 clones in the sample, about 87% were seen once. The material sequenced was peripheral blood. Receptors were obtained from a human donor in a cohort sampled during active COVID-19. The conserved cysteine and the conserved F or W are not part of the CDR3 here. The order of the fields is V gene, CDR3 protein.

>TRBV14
ASSPLASYNEQF
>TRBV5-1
ASSLGPGELNIQY
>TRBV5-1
ASSLVRGQSGEQY
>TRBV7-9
ASSLNIDTEAF
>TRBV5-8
ASSLGGGYEQF
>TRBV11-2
ASSPGTSGSQETQY
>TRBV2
ASIGEQGYNEQF
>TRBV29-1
SGGSETQY
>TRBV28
ASRPQGSNQPQH
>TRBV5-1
ASRVSSGVQETQY
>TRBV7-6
ASSSFRGSTAGELF
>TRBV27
ASSLEMPPNTEAF
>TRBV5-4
ASSLSGQLPNYGYT
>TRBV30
ACGYRGRETQY
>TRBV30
AWFIIREGGYGYT
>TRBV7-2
ASSRRQGSYEQY
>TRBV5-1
ASKPDPSDTGELF
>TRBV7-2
ASSPGSGTPGTQY
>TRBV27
ASSSGWKNEKLF
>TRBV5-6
ASAGWSTEAF
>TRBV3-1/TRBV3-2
ASSQDLRDTRGHTQY
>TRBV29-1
SVEDRGAKTQY
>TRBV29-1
SVEKQYNEQF
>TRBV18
ASSLQGAEQF
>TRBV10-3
AAEGGTGELF
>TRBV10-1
ASSQTTGGYNEQF
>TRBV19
ASSNLEAGWNTGELF
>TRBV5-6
ASSPGTGGNYGYT
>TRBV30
AWSVRQANIQY
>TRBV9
ASSPSSTSRIDEQF
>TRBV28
ASTGGGNTIY
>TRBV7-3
ASSLGSGEQY
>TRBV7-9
ASSYQGMNTEAF
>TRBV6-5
ASRLSHSGANVLT
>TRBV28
ASSSTRNEQF
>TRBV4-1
ASSPSAGSGNTIY
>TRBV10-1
ASRGEGTDTQY
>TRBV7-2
ASNPGGRGESEQF
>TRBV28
ASSPPGTGELF
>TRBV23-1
ASSQFPDTRPGQTQY